The 6 T cell receptor beta chains presented below share a single source sample, sequenced in a study of blood T cell repertoires in COVID-19. Measured with immunoSEQ multiplex PCR; TCRdb has only the in-frame clones, and not every one. Of almost 55,000 clones listed, 80% to 85% were seen once; the top ten hold 2.6%. The sequenced material came from peripheral blood. The receptors here all came from a man aged 50-60 years with acute or convalescent COVID-19.

V gene TRBV7-8 combines with J gene TRBJ2-2, with TRBD1 as a possible D gene (6 bases). CDR1 and CDR2 (germline): SGHVS, FQNEAQ. V shed 1 base and J shed 5 bases, with 11 bases lying between them. The CDR3 has 15 amino acids. CDR3 sequence reads: CASSLVQGPTGELFF. The CDR3 DNA follows: TGTGCCAGCAGCTTAGTCCAGGGGCCAACCGGGGAGCTGTTTTTT.

The chain is built from TRBV7-9 and TRBJ2-5; TRBD2 matches 7 bases. CDR1 SEHNR and CDR2 FQNEAQ come from the germline V gene (reference sequence). V lost 5 bases and J lost 3; bases outside the gene matches: 12. The CDR3 length is 16 residues. CDR3 DNA sequence: TGTGCCAGCAGCCAGCACGGCGGGCTAGCGGAAGAGACCCAGTACTTC. Its translation: CASSQHGGLAEETQYF.

The chain recombines TRBV30 with TRBJ2-7; D gene unclear. The V end lost 0 bases, the J end lost 0 bases, and 6 bases lay between the germline ends. This CDR3 spans 13 amino acids. The V gene's germline CDR1 is GTSNPN and CDR2 SVGIG (reference sequence). The CDR3 region has the DNA TGTGCCTGGAGTGTTTCGGTCTCCTACGAGCAGTACTTC. This translates into CAWSVSVSYEQYF.

V and J are TRBV3-1 (or the pseudogene TRBV3-2) and TRBJ2-4; 9 nucleotides line up with TRBD2. The CDR3 extends over 17 amino acids. Germline CDR1 reads LGHDT; CDR2 reads YNNKEL (reference sequence). Trimming removed 3 bases from V and 1 base from J; junction bases left unmatched: 7. CDR3 sequence (DNA): TGTGCCAGCAGCCACCTAGCGGGGAGGGTGGCCAAAAACATTCAGTACTTC. It is translated as CASSHLAGRVAKNIQYF.

The CDR3 reads CAIRRTVSGNTIYF. The CDR3 nucleotides read TGTGCCATCAGACGGACAGTTTCTGGAAACACCATATATTTT. The chain carries TRBV10-3 and TRBJ1-3; a weak D match, TRBD1 (6 bases). Germline CDR1 ENHRY, CDR2 SYGVKD. Trimming removed 6 bases from V and 1 base from J, with 10 bases in between. The CDR3 is 14 amino acids.

The V gene is TRBV3-1 (or the pseudogene TRBV3-2), the J gene TRBJ2-3, with 8 bases identical to TRBD2. Germline V gene data show CDR1 as LGHDT and CDR2 as YNNKEL (reference sequence). Trimming took 6 bases from V and 5 from J; bases not matched to a gene: 13. This CDR3 region has 16 residues. CDR3 DNA: TGTGCCAGCAGTCCTCCTTTAGCGGGATCGAGAGATACGCAGTATTTT. It yields the protein CASSPPLAGSRDTQYF.